This is a list of T cell receptor beta chains from one sample in a study of T-cell memory formation after mild COVID-19. One entry per CDR3 protein, called by TCRdb with MiXCR from the 5' RACE reads. The data show around 250,000 distinct CDR3 sequences, 16% seen once. Material for sequencing was PBMCs or a T cell subset sorted from them (not recorded which). These receptors all stem from a man between 18 and 29 years old who had mild COVID-19 (a few samples of this study predate the infection). Cell type and time point are not known. Both conserved end residues are part of each CDR3. The D gene is left open where the match is weak. Clone size is shown for a subset of rows, as once, few, many or a class of expanded clone.

>-|many|TRBV7-2|TRBJ2-1
TGTGCCAGCAGCTTAGCCCGTCTAGAAGGTGAGAATGAGCAGTTCTTC
CASSLARLEGENEQFF
>-|-|TRBV18|TRBJ2-5
TGTGCCAGCTCACCACCGGTCCAGGCCGAGACCCAGTACTTC
CASSPPVQAETQYF
>TRBD1|-|TRBV28|TRBJ1-5
TGTGCCAGCAGATGGGTGCCGGGACAGGGGGCCAATCAGCCCCAGCATTTT
CASRWVPGQGANQPQHF
>TRBD1|few|TRBV5-1|TRBJ2-7
TGCGCCAGCAGCGGGCCGGGACAGGGCTACGAGCAGTACTTC
CASSGPGQGYEQYF
>-|-|TRBV5-1|TRBJ2-3
TGCGCCAGCAGCCTCAGTCCTCCTAGCACAGATACGCAGTATTTT
CASSLSPPSTDTQYF
>-|few|TRBV4-1|TRBJ2-3
TGCGCCAGCAGCCAAGATCAAACACCAGATACGCAGTATTTT
CASSQDQTPDTQYF
>-|-|TRBV11-2|TRBJ2-3
TGTGCCAGCTCGGGGGGCCCACGCACAGATACGCAGTATTTT
CASSGGPRTDTQYF
>TRBD2|few|TRBV4-1|TRBJ2-1
TGCGCCAGCAGCCACCTTCTAGCGGGGGGGCCCGGTGAGCAGTTCTTC
CASSHLLAGGPGEQFF
>TRBD2|few|TRBV9|TRBJ2-5
TGTGCCAGCAGCATCGGGACTAGCGACCAAGAGACCCAGTACTTC
CASSIGTSDQETQYF
>-|many|TRBV7-2|TRBJ2-1
TGTGCCAGCAGCTTAGAGTCCGACGGAAGGGGGTTAGTGAATGAGCAGTTCTTC
CASSLESDGRGLVNEQFF
>-|-|TRBV6-2/TRBV6-3|TRBJ1-1
TGTGCCAGCAGAAGACAGGACCATGAAGCTTTCTTT
CASRRQDHEAFF
>-|few|TRBV12-3/TRBV12-4|TRBJ1-2
TGTGCCAGCAGTTTTCGACACTATGGCTACACCTTC
CASSFRHYGYTF
>TRBD2|few|TRBV12-3/TRBV12-4|TRBJ2-2
TGTGCCGCCGCGGGGGACACCGGGGAGCTGTTTTTT
CAAAGDTGELFF
>-|-|TRBV5-1|TRBJ2-3
TGCGCCAGCAGCTACGGACCGGCCGGCACAGATACGCAGTATTTT
CASSYGPAGTDTQYF
>-|-|TRBV5-1|TRBJ1-4
TGCGCCAGCACCCCGGGGGTAACTAATGAAAAACTGTTTTTT
CASTPGVTNEKLFF
>TRBD1|few|TRBV5-6|TRBJ2-7
TGTGCCAGCAGCTTTCTGGGACAGGTGACCTACGAGCAGTACTTC
CASSFLGQVTYEQYF
>TRBD1|-|TRBV6-2/TRBV6-3|TRBJ2-1
TGTTCCGGGGGGGGGACAGGGGGGTCGGCGGAGCAGTTCTTC
CSGGGTGGSAEQFF
>-|-|TRBV6-5|TRBJ2-2
TGTGCCAGCAGTAACACCTATGACCCGAACACCGGGGAGCTGTTTTTT
CASSNTYDPNTGELFF
>TRBD1|-|TRBV4-1|TRBJ1-3
TGCGCCAGCAGCCCAGGGACAGGGAGCTCTGGAAACACCATATATTTT
CASSPGTGSSGNTIYF
>-|-|TRBV4-1|TRBJ2-3
TGCGCCAGCAGCCAACCCCGGAGGGATACGCAGTATTTT
CASSQPRRDTQYF
>-|few|TRBV2|TRBJ1-2
TGTGCCAGCAGTGAATGGGACTCCCTCTTGGGGTATGGCTACACCTTC
CASSEWDSLLGYGYTF
>-|-|TRBV11-3|TRBJ2-1
TGTGCCAGCAGCGCCAGGGGCTACAATGAGCAGTTCTTC
CASSARGYNEQFF
>TRBD1|few|TRBV29-1|TRBJ1-5
TGCAGCGCGGGACAGGGTTTACAGCCCCAGCATTTT
CSAGQGLQPQHF
>-|few|TRBV4-3|TRBJ2-3
TGCGCCAGCAGCCAAGATCTAGGGACTAGCACAGATACGCAGTATTTT
CASSQDLGTSTDTQYF
>-|-|TRBV4-3|TRBJ2-2
TGCGCCAGCAGCCAAGGGCGGGAATTGGCCACCGGGGAGCTGTTTTTT
CASSQGRELATGELFF
>TRBD1|-|TRBV7-6|TRBJ2-3
TGTGCCAGCACACGAGGTCCTCAGGGGGCAGATACGCAGTATTTT
CASTRGPQGADTQYF
>-|-|TRBV14|TRBJ2-7
TGTGCCAGCAGCCAAGGACAGTTTTTATCCTACGAGCAGTACTTC
CASSQGQFLSYEQYF
>-|once|TRBV9|TRBJ1-1
TGTGCCAGCAGCGCCACAGTGGGGGACACTGAAGCTTTCTTT
CASSATVGDTEAFF